The entry below gives a single TCR beta chain sequence along with its context. The target antigen is unknown. Germline V gene sequence: CDR1 DFQATT, CDR2 SNEGSKA (reference sequence). V lost 6 bases and J lost 1; bases outside the gene matches: 12. This CDR3 has 16 amino acids. This entry belongs to a study of vaccination and CD4 T cells after COVID-19. Study in general: The cells were exposed to overlapping spike peptides originating from SARS-CoV-2, HCoV-NL63, HCoV-OC43 and HCoV-229E for stimulation. Study-level findings and limits: Reactive clonotype counts went from median around 20 after infection to roughly 38 after vaccination, nonsignificantly.

Time point reported: late sampling 161 to 241 days after vaccination in three convalescent patients. Treatment noted: roughly 10-day PBMC culture with coronavirus spike peptide pools or control peptides (ViraFEST assay). ViraFEST sequenced TCRs after peptide-pool expansion of antigen-specific T cells. Sequenced with the Oncomine TCR Beta short-read assay was DNA taken from cultured CD4+ T cells. TCRdb ran MiXCR on the PCR reads and lists one entry per CDR3 protein. In the table there are 21,000 or so distinct CDR3 sequences, roughly 43% of which are singletons. The sequencing here drew on CD4+ T cells from blood, cultured in vitro, taken about 7 months after SARS-CoV-2 vaccination. V and J are TRBV20-1 and TRBJ2-3; 8 positions match TRBD2. This clonotype originated in a human donor who had recovered from COVID-19. CDR3 residues: CSAGLPGGGGTDTQYF. The CDR3 DNA reads TGCAGTGCAGGACTCCCCGGGGGGGGGGGCACAGATACGCAGTATTTT.